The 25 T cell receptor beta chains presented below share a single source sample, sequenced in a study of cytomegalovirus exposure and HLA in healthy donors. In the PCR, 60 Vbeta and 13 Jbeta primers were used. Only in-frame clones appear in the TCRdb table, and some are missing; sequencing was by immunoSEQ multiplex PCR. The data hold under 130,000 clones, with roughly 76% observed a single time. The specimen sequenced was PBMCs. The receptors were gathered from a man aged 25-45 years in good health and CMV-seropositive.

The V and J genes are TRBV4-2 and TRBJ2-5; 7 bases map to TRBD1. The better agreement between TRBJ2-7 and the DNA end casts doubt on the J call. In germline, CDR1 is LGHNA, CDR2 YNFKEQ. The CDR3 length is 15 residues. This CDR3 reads CASSQRVTGSYEQYF. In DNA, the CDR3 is TGTGCCAGCAGCCAAAGGGTGACAGGGTCCTACGAGCAGTACTTC.

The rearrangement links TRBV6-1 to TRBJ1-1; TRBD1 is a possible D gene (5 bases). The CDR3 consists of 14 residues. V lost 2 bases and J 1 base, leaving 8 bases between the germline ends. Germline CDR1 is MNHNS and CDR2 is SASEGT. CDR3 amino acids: CASSEIGGNTEAFF. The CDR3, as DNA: TGTGCCAGCAGTGAAATCGGGGGGAACACTGAAGCTTTCTTT.

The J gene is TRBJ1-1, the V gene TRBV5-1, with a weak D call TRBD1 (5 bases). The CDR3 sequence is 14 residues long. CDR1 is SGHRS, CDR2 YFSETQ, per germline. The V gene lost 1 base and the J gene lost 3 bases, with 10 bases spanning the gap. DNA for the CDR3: TGCGCCAGCAGCTTGTCAGGAGGGGACACTGAAGCTTTCTTT. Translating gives CASSLSGGDTEAFF.

The CDR3 is CASSTPGQGAPYEQYF. CDR3 in DNA: TGTGCCAGCAGTACGCCGGGACAGGGAGCACCCTACGAGCAGTACTTC. The chain recombines TRBV28 with TRBJ2-7, with 9 bases identical to TRBD1. V was pared by 5 bases and J by 2 bases, with 10 bases of the junction left unmatched. The germline V gene encodes CDR1 MDHEN and CDR2 SYDVKM. The CDR3 totals 16 residues.

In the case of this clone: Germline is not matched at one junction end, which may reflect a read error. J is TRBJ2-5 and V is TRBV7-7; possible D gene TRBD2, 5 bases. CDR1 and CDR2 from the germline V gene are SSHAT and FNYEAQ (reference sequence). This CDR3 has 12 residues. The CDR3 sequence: CASSSDYAVQYF. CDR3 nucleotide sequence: TGTGCTAGCAGCTCCGACTACGCCGTCCAGTACTTC.

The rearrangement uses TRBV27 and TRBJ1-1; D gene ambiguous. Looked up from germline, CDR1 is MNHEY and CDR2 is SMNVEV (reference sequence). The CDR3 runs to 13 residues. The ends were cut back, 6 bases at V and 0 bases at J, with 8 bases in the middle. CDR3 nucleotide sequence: TGTGCCAGCAGACGCACGGTGAACACTGAAGCTTTCTTT. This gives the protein CASRRTVNTEAFF.

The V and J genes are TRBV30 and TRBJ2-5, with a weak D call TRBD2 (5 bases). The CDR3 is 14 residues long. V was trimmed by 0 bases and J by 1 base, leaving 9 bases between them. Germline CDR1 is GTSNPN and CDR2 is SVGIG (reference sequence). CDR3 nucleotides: TGTGCCTGGAGTGTACGACGGGGCCAAGAGACCCAGTACTTC. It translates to CAWSVRRGQETQYF.

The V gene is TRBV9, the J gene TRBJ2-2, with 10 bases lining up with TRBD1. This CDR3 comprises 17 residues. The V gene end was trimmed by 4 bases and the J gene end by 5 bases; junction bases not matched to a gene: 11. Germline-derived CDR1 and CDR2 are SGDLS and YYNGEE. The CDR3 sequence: CASSPTPGQGWTGELFF. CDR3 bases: TGTGCCAGCAGCCCAACCCCGGGACAGGGGTGGACCGGGGAGCTGTTTTTT.

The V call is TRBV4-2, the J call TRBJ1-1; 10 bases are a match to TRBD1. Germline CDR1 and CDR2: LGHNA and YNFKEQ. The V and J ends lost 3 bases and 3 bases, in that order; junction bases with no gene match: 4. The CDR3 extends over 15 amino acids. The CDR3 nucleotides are TGTGCCAGCAGCCAGGGACAGGGGAGATACACTGAAGCTTTCTTT. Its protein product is CASSQGQGRYTEAFF.

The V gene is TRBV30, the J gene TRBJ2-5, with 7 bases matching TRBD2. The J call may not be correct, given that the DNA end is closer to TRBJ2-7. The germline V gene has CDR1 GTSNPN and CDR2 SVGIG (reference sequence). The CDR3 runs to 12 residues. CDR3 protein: CAAAGLSYEQYF. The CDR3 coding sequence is TGTGCCGCAGCGGGGCTTTCCTACGAGCAGTACTTC.

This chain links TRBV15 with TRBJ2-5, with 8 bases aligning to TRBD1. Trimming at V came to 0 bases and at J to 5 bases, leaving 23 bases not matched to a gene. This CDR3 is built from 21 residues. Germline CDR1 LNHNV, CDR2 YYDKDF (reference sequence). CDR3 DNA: TGTGCCACCAGCAGAGATCAGGGGGCAGGGGTCAGGGTGGGCCCGTGGGAGACCCAGTACTTC. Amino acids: CATSRDQGAGVRVGPWETQYF.

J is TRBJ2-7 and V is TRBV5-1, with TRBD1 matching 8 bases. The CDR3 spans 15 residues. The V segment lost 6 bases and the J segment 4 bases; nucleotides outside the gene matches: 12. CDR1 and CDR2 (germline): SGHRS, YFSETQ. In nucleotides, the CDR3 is TGCGCCAGCACAAAAGCGACAGGGGAATTATACGAGCAGTACTTC. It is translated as CASTKATGELYEQYF.

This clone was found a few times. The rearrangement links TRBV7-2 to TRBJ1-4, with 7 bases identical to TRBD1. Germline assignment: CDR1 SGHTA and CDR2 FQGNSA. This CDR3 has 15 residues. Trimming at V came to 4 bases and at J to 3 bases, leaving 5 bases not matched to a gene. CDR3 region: CASSSQGLPNEKLFF. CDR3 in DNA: TGTGCCAGCAGCTCACAGGGGTTACCTAATGAAAAACTGTTTTTT.

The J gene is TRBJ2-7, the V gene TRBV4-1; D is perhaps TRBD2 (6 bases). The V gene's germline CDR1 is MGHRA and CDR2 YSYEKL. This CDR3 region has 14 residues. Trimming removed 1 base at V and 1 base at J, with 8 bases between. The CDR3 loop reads CASSQVLASYEQYF. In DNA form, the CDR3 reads TGCGCCAGCAGCCAAGTGCTAGCGTCCTACGAGCAGTACTTC.

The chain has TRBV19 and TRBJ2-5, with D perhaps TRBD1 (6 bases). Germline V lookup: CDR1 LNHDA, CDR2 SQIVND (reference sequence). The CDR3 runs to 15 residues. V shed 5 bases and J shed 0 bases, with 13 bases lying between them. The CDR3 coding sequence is TGTGCCAGTAGTCCCACAGGGTTGAACCAAGAGACCCAGTACTTC. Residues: CASSPTGLNQETQYF.

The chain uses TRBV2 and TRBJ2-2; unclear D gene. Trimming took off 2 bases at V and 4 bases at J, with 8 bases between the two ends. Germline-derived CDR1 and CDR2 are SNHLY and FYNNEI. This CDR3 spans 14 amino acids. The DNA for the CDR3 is TGTGCCAGCAGTGAAATCACAGCCACCGGGGAGCTGTTTTTT. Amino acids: CASSEITATGELFF. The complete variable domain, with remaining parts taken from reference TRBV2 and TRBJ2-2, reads EPEVTQTPSHQVTQMGQEVILRCVPISNHLYFYWYRQILGQKVEFLVSFYNNEISEKSEIFDDQFSVERPDGSNFTLKIRSTKLEDSAMYFCASSEITATGELFFGEGSRLTVL.

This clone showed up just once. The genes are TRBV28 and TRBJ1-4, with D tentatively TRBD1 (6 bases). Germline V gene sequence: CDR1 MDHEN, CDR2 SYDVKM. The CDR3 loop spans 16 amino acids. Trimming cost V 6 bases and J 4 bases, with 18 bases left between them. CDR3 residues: CASRRTGMGLNEKLFF. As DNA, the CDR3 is TGTGCCAGCAGAAGAACAGGGATGGGGCTTAATGAAAAACTGTTTTTT. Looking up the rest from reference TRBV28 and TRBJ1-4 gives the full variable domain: DVKVTQSSRYLVKRTGEKVFLECVQDMDHENMFWYRQDPGLGLRLIYFSYDVKMKEKGDIPEGYSVSREKKERFSLILESASTNQTSMYLCASRRTGMGLNEKLFFGSGTQLSVL.

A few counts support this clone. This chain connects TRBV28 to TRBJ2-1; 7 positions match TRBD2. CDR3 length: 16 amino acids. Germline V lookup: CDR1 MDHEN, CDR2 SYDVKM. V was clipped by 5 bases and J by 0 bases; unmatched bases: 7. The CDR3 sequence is CASSLTGGSSYNEQFF. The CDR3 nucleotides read TGTGCCAGCAGTCTGACCGGGGGGTCCTCCTACAATGAGCAGTTCTTC.

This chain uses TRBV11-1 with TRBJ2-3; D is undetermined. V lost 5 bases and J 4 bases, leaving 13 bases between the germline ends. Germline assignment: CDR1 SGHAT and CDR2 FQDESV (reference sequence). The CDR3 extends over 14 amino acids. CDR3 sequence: CASSVVPRADTQYF. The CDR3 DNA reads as TGTGCCAGCAGCGTCGTCCCCCGTGCAGATACGCAGTATTTT.

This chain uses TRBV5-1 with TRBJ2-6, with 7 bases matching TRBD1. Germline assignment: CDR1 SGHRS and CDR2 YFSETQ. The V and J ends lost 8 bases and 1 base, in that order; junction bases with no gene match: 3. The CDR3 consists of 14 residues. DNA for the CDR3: TGCGCCAGTGAGGACAGGTCTGGGGCCAACGTCCTGACTTTC. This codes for CASEDRSGANVLTF.

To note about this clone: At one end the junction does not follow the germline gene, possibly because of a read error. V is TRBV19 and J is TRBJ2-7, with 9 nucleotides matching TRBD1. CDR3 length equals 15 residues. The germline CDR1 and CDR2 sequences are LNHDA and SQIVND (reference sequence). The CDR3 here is CASKAQGASPYEQYF. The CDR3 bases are TGCGCCAGTAAGGCACAGGGGGCTAGTCCCTACGAGCAGTACTTC.

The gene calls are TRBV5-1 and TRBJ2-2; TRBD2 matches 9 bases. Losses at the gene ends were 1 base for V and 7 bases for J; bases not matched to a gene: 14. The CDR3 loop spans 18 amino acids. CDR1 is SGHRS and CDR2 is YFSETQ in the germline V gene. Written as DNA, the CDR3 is TGCGCCAGCAGCTTGAACGGCCCTCAGCGGGGGGCTTTCGGGGAGCTGTTTTTT. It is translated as CASSLNGPQRGAFGELFF. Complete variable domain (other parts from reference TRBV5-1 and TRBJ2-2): KAGVTQTPRYLIKTRGQQVTLSCSPISGHRSVSWYQQTPGQGLQFLFEYFSETQRNKGNFPGRFSGRQFSNSRSEMNVSTLELGDSALYLCASSLNGPQRGAFGELFFGEGSRLTVL.

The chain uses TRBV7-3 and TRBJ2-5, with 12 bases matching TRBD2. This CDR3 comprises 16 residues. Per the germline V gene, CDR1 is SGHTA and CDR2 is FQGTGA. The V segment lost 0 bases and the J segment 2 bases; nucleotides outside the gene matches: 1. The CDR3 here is CASSLTGTSGQETQYF. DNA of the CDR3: TGTGCCAGCAGCTTAACGGGGACTAGCGGGCAAGAGACCCAGTACTTC. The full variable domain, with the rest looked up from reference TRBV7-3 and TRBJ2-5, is GAGVSQTPSNKVTEKGKYVELRCDPISGHTALYWYRQSLGQGPEFLIYFQGTGAADDSGLPNDRFFAVRPEGSVSTLKIQRTERGDSAVYLCASSLTGTSGQETQYFGPGTRLLVL.

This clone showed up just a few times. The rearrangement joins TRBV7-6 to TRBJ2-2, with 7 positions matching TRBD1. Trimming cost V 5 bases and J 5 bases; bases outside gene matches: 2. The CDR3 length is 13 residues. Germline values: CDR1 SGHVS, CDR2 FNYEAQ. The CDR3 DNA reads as TGTGCCAGCAGCCCAGGGGGAACCGGGGAGCTGTTTTTT. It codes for CASSPGGTGELFF.

The CDR3 DNA reads as TGTGCCAGCAGCTTAGGGACAGTCAACGAGCAGTACTTC. Translated: CASSLGTVNEQYF. The V gene is TRBV7-9, the J gene TRBJ2-7; weak D call: TRBD1 (6 bases). The germline V and J ends were trimmed by 1 base and 5 bases, with 9 bases remaining between them. Looked up from germline, CDR1 is SEHNR and CDR2 is FQNEAQ (reference sequence). This CDR3 has 13 amino acids. Supplemented by reference TRBV7-9 and TRBJ2-7, the full variable domain reads DTGVSQNPRHKITKRGQNVTFRCDPISEHNRLYWYRQTLGQGPEFLTYFQNEAQLEKSRLLSDRFSAERPKGSFSTLEIQRTEQGDSAMYLCASSLGTVNEQYFGPGTRLTVT.